Sequencing of this T cell receptor (beta chain) was carried out in a study of blood T cell repertoires in COVID-19. As originally analysed: Using reference gene primer amplification, nucleated cell counts were estimated. This table comes from immunoSEQ multiplex PCR, and its TCRdb copy is limited to in-frame clones, with some not included. V and J calls plus clone size are reproduced from that table; the DNA served to infer D and trimming. The sample lists some 280,000 clones, roughly 89% occurring once. Trimming removed 9 bases from V and 8 bases from J, with 23 bases in between. The CDR3 sequence is 15 residues long. Germline CDR1 reads MNHEY; CDR2 reads SVGAGI.

Sequenced: peripheral blood. The chain employs TRBV6-5 and TRBJ2-1; a possible D gene is TRBD2 (5 bases). The TCR comes from a woman in her 40s who had recovered from COVID-19. This CDR3 is CASTKPGRLGHEQFF. The DNA of the CDR3 is TGTGCCAGTACCAAACCGGGAAGATTGGGTCATGAGCAGTTCTTC.